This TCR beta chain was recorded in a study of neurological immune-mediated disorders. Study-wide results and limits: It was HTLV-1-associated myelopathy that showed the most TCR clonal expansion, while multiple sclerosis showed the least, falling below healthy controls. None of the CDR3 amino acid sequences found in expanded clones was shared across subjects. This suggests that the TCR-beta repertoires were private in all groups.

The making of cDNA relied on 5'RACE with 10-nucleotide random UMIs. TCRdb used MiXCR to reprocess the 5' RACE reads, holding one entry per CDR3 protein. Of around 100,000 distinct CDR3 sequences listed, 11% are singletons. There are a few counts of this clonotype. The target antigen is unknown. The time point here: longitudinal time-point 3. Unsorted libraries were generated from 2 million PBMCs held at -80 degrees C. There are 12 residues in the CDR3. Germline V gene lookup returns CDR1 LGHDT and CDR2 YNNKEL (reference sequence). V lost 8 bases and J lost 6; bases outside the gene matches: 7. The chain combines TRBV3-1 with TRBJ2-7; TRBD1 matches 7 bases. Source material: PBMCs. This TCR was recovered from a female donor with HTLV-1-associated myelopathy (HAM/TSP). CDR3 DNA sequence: TGTGCCAGCGGATTACAGGGGTCCGAGCAGTACTTC. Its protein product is CASGLQGSEQYF.